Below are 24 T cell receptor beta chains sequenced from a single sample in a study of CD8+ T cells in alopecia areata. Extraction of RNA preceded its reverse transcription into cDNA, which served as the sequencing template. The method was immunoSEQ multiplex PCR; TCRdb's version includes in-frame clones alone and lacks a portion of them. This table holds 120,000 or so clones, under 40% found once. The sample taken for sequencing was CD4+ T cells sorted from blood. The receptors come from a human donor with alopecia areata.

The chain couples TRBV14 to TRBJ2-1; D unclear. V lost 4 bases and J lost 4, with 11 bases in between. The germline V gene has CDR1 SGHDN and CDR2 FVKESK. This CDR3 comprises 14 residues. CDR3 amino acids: CASSPLAVYNEQFF. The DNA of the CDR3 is TGTGCCAGCAGCCCGCTCGCCGTTTACAATGAGCAGTTCTTC.

CDR3 nucleotides: TGCAGCGTAGGCCGGACAGTTGACACCGGGGAGCTGTTTTTT. Its protein product is CSVGRTVDTGELFF. The chain carries TRBV29-1 and TRBJ2-2; possibly TRBD1 for D (6 bases). Trimming left V 6 bases short and J 3 bases short, with 14 bases between. The germline V gene encodes CDR1 SQVTM and CDR2 ANQGSEA. The CDR3 is 14 amino acids.

This CDR3 reads CASKIAVNTGELFF. The CDR3 region has the DNA TGTGCCAGCAAAATAGCGGTCAACACCGGGGAGCTGTTTTTT. This sequence joins TRBV27 and TRBJ2-2, with a weak D call TRBD2 (6 bases). CDR1 and CDR2 (germline): MNHEY, SMNVEV (reference sequence). CDR3 length: 14 amino acids. The germline V and J ends were trimmed by 7 bases and 2 bases, with 11 bases remaining between them.

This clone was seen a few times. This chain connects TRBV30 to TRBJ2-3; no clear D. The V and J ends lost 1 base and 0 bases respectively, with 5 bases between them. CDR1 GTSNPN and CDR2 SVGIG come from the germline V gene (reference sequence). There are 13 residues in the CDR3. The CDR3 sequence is CAWSAASTDTQYF. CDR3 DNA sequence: TGTGCCTGGAGTGCCGCTAGCACAGATACGCAGTATTTT.

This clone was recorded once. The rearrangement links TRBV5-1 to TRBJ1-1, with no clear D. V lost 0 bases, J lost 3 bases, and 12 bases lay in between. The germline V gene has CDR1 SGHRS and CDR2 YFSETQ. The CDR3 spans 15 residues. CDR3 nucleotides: TGCGCCAGCAGCTTGGAAGGTTTATTGTACACTGAAGCTTTCTTT. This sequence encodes CASSLEGLLYTEAFF.

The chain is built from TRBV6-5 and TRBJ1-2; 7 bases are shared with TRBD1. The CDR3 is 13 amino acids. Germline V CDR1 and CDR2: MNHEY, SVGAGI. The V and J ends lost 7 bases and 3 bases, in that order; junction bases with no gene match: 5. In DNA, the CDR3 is TGTGCCAGCACCACCGGGACAGACTATGGCTACACCTTC. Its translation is CASTTGTDYGYTF.

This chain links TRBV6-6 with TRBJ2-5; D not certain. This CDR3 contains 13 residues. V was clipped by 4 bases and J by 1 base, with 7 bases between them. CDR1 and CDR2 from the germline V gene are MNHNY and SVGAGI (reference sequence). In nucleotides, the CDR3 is TGTGCCAGCAGTTCGCCGGTCCAAGAGACCCAGTACTTC. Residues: CASSSPVQETQYF.

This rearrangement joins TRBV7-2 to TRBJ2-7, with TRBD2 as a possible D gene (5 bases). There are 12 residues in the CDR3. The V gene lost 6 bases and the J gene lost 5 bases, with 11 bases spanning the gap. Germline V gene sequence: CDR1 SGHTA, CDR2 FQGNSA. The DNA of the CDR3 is TGTGCCAGCAGTTTGACTATTCACGAGCAGTACTTC. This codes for CASSLTIHEQYF. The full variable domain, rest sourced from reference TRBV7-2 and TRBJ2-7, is GAGVSQSPSNKVTEKGKDVELRCDPISGHTALYWYRQSLGQGLEFLIYFQGNSAPDKSGLPSDRFSAERTGGSVSTLTIQRTQQEDSAVYLCASSLTIHEQYFGPGTRLTVT.

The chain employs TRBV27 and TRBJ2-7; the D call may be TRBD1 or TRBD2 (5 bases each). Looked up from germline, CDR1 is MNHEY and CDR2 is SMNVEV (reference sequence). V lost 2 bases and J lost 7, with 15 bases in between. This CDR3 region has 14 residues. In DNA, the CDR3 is TGTGCCAGCAGTTTAAAGCCTGGGACCGGGGAGCAGTACTTC. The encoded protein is CASSLKPGTGEQYF.

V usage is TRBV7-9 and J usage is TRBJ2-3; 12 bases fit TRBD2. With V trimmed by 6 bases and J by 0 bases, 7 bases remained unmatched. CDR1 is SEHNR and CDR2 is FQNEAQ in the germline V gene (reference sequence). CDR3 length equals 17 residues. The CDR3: CASSAGLAGGSTDTQYF. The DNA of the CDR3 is TGTGCCAGCAGTGCCGGCCTAGCGGGAGGGAGCACAGATACGCAGTATTTT.

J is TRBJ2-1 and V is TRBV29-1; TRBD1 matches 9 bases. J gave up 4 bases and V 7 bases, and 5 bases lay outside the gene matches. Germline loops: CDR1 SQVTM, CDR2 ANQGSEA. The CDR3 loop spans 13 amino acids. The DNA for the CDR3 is TGCAGCGGAGACAGGGGGATATACAATGAGCAGTTCTTC. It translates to CSGDRGIYNEQFF.

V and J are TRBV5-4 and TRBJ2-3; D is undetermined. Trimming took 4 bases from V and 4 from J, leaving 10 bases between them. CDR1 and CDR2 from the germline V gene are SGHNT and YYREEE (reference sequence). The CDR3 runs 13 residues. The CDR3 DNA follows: TGTGCCAGCAGCCCGGGTTTCCCAGATACGCAGTATTTT. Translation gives CASSPGFPDTQYF.

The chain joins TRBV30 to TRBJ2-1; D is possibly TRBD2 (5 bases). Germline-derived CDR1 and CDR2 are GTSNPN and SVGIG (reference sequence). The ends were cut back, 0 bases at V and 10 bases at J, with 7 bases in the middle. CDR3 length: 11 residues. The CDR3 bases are TGTGCCTGGAGTGTACTAGAGGAGCAGTTCTTC. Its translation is CAWSVLEEQFF.

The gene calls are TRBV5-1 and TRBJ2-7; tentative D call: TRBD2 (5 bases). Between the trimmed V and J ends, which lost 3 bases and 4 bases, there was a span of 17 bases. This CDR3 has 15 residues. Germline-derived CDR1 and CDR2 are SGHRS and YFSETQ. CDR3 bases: TGCGCCAGCAGCTCATTTCCCGGGAAGGAGTACGAGCAGTACTTC. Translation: CASSSFPGKEYEQYF.

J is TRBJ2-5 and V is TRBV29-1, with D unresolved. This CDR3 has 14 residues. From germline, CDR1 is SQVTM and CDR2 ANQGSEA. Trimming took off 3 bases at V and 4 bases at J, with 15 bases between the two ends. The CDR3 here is CSVDSQQFRETQYF. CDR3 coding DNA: TGCAGCGTTGATAGTCAACAGTTCCGAGAGACCCAGTACTTC.

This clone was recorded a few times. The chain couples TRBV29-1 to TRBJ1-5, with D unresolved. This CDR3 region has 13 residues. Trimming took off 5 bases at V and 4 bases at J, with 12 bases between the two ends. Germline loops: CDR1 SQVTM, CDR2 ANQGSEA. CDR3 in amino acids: CSVLLEENQPQHF. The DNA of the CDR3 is TGCAGCGTTCTTTTGGAGGAAAATCAGCCCCAGCATTTT.

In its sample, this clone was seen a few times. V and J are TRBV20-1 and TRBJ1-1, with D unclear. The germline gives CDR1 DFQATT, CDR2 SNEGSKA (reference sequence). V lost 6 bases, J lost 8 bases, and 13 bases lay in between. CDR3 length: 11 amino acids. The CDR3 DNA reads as TGCAGTGCCTACTCGGAGTCGGAAGCTTTCTTT. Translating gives CSAYSESEAFF.

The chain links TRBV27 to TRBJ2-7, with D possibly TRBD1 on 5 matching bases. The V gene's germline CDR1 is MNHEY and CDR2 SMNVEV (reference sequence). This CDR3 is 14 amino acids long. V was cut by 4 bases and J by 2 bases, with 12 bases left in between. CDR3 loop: CASSSQGRAYEQYF. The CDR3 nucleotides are TGTGCCAGCAGTTCCCAAGGCAGGGCCTACGAGCAGTACTTC.

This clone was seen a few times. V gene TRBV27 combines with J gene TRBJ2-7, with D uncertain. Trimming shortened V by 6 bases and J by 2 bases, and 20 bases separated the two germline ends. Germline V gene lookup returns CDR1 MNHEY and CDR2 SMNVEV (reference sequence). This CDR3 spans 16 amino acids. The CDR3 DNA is TGTGCCAGCAGATTTAGGGTGGCAGGAGCCACCTACGAGCAGTACTTC. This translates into CASRFRVAGATYEQYF.

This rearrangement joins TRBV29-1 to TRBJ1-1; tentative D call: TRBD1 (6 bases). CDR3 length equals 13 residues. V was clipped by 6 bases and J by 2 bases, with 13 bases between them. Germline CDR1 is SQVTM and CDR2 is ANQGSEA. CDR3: CSVQGWLNTEAFF. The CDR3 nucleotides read TGCAGCGTACAGGGATGGTTAAACACTGAAGCTTTCTTT.

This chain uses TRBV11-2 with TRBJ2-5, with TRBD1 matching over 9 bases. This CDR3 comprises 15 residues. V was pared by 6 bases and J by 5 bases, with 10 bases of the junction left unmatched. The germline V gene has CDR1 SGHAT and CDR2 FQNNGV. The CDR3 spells CASRFNRGLGETQYF. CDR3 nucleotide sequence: TGTGCCAGCAGATTTAACAGGGGGCTCGGGGAGACCCAGTACTTC.

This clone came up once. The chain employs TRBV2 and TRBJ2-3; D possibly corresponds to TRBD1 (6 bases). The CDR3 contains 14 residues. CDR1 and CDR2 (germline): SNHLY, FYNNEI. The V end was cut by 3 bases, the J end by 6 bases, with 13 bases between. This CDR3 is CASSDQGLLDTQYF. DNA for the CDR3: TGTGCCAGCAGTGATCAGGGGCTACTTGATACGCAGTATTTT.

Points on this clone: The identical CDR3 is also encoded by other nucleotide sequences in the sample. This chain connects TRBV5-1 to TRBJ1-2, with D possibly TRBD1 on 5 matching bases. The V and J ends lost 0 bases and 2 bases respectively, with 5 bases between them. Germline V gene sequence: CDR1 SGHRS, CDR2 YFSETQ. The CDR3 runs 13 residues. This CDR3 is CASSLDRNYGYTF. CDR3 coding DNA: TGCGCCAGCAGCTTGGACAGGAACTATGGCTACACCTTC.

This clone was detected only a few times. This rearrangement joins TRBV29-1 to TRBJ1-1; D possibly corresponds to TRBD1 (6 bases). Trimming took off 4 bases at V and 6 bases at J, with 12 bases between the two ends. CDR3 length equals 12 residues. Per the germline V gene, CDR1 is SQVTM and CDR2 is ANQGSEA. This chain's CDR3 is CSVGDNSAEAFF. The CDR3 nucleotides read TGCAGCGTTGGGGACAATAGTGCTGAAGCTTTCTTT. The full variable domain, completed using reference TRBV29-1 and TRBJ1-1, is SAVISQKPSRDICQRGTSLTIQCQVDSQVTMMFWYRQQPGQSLTLIATANQGSEATYESGFVIDKFPISRPNLTFSTLTVSNMSPEDSSIYLCSVGDNSAEAFFGQGTRLTVV.